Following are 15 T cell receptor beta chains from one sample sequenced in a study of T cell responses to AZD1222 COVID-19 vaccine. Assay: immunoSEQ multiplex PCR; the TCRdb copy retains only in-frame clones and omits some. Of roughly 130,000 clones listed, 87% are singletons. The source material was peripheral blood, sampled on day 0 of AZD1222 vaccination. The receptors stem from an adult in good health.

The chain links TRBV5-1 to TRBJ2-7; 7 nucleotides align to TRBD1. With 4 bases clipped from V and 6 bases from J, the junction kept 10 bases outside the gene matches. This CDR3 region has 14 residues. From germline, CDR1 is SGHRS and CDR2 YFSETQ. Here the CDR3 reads CASSATGLFVEQYF. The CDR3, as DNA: TGCGCCAGCAGCGCGACAGGGCTTTTTGTCGAGCAGTACTTC.

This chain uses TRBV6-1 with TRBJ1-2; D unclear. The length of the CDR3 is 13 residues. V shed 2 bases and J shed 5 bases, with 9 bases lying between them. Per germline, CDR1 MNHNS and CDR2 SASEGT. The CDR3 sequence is CASSEFSSYGYTF. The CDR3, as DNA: TGTGCCAGCAGTGAATTCAGTTCATATGGCTACACCTTC.

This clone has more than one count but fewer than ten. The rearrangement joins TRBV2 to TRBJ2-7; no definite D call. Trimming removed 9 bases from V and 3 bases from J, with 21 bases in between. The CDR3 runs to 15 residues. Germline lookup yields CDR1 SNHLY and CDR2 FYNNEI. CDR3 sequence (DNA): TGTGCCAGTCACGGCAGAAGGGATCCTCTCTACGAGCAGTACTTC. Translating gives CASHGRRDPLYEQYF.

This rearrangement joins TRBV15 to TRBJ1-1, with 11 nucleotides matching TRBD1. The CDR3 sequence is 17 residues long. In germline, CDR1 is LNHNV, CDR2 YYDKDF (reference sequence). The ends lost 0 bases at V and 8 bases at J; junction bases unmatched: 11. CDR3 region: CATSRDLIGTGGSEAFF. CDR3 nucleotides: TGTGCCACCAGCAGAGATCTGATTGGGACAGGGGGGTCGGAAGCTTTCTTT.

CDR3 protein: CASSSRTGNNNSPLHF. CDR3 bases: TGTGCCAGCAGCTCCCGGACAGGGAACAATAATTCACCCCTCCACTTT. V gene TRBV9 combines with J gene TRBJ1-6; 8 bases match TRBD1. J gave up 5 bases and V 4 bases, and 8 bases lay outside the gene matches. Germline V gene sequence: CDR1 SGDLS, CDR2 YYNGEE. This CDR3 has 16 amino acids.

This CDR3 reads CASSLEVGEQYF. The CDR3 nucleotides read TGTGCCAGCAGTTTGGAGGTTGGCGAGCAGTACTTC. The V call is TRBV28, the J call TRBJ2-7, with D perhaps TRBD2 (5 bases). The germline V gene has CDR1 MDHEN and CDR2 SYDVKM. The CDR3 spans 12 residues. Trimming shortened V by 3 bases and J by 6 bases, and 9 bases separated the two germline ends.

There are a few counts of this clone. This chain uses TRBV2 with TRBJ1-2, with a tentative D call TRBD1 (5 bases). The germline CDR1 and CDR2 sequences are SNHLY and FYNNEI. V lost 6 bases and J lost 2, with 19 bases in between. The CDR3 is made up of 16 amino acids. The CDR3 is CASRPIGAGVNYGYTF. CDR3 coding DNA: TGTGCCAGCAGGCCAATCGGGGCAGGTGTCAACTATGGCTACACCTTC.

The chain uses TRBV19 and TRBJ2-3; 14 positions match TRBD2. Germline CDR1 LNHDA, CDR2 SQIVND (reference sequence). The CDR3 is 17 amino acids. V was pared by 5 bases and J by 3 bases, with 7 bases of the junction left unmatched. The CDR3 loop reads CASSLGLAGGLTDTQYF. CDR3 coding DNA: TGTGCCAGTAGTTTAGGACTAGCGGGGGGCCTAACAGATACGCAGTATTTT.

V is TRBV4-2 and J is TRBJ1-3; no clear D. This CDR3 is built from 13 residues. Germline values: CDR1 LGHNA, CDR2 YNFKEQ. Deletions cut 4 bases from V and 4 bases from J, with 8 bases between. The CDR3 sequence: CASSRGQGNTIYF. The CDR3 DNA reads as TGTGCCAGCAGCCGCGGGCAGGGAAACACCATATATTTT.

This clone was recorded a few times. The chain's CDR3 is CASSLVRTTGELFF. CDR3 nucleotides: TGCGCCAGCAGCTTGGTTAGGACTACCGGGGAGCTGTTTTTT. The rearrangement joins TRBV5-1 to TRBJ2-2; maybe TRBD2 (5 bases). CDR3 length: 14 residues. Germline-derived CDR1 and CDR2 are SGHRS and YFSETQ. V was pared by 0 bases and J by 5 bases, with 8 bases between.

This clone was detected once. This chain's CDR3 is CASSQGWGRLGEQYF. Written as DNA, the CDR3 is TGTGCCAGCAGCCAAGGTTGGGGCCGTCTCGGCGAGCAGTACTTC. The chain is built from TRBV3-1 (or the pseudogene TRBV3-2) and TRBJ2-7, with TRBD1 as a possible D gene (5 bases). The CDR3 totals 15 residues. Germline CDR1 is LGHDT and CDR2 is YNNKEL (reference sequence). V shed 1 base and J shed 6 bases, with 16 bases lying between them.

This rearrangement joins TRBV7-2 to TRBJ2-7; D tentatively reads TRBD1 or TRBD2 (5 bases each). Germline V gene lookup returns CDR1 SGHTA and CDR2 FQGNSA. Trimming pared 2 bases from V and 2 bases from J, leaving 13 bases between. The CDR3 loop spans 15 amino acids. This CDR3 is CASSLNGQGPYEQYF. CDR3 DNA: TGTGCCAGCAGCTTAAACGGCCAGGGACCCTACGAGCAGTACTTC.

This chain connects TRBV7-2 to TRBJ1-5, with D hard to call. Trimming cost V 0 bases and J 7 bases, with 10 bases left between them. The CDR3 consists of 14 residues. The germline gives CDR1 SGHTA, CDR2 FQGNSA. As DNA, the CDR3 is TGTGCCAGCAGCTTAGCAGGGTCCCGGCAGCCCCAGCATTTT. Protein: CASSLAGSRQPQHF.

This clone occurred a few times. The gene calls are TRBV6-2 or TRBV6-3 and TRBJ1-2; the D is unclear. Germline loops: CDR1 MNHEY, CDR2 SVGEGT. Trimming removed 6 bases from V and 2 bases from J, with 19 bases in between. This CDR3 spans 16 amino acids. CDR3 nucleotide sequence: TGTGCCAGCAGCGGCGGGTGGGAAGCTACCAACTATGGCTACACCTTC. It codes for CASSGGWEATNYGYTF.

CDR3 DNA sequence: TGTGCCAGCAGCGGCGGGACTCCCTCTAGCACAGATACGCAGTATTTT. Protein sequence: CASSGGTPSSTDTQYF. This chain joins TRBV9 and TRBJ2-3, with TRBD2 as a possible D gene (6 bases). The CDR3 length is 16 residues. Per the germline V gene, CDR1 is SGDLS and CDR2 is YYNGEE. Trimming pared 3 bases from V and 0 bases from J, leaving 14 bases between. Together with reference TRBV9 and TRBJ2-3, the CDR3 gives the full variable domain: DSGVTQTPKHLITATGQRVTLRCSPRSGDLSVYWYQQSLDQGLQFLIQYYNGEERAKGNILERFSAQQFPDLHSELNLSSLELGDSALYFCASSGGTPSSTDTQYFGPGTRLTVL.